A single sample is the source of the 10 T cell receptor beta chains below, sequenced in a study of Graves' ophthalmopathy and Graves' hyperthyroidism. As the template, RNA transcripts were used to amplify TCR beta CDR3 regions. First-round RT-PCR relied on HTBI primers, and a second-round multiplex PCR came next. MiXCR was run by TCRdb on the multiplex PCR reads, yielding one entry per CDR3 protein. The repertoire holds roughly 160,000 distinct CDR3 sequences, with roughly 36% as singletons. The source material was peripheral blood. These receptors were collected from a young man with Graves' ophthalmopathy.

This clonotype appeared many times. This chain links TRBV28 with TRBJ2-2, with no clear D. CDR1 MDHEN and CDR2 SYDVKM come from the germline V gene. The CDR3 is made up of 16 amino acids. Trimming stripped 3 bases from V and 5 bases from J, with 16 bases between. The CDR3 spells CASSLTHVGQTGELFF. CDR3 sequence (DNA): TGTGCCAGCAGTTTGACCCATGTGGGCCAAACCGGGGAGCTGTTTTTT.

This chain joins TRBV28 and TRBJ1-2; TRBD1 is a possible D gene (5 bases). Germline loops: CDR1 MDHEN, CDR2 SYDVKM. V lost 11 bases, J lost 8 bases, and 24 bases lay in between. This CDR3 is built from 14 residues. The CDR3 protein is CAARYAWQGKGYTF. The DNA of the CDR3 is TGTGCCGCAAGATATGCGTGGCAGGGCAAGGGCTACACCTTC.

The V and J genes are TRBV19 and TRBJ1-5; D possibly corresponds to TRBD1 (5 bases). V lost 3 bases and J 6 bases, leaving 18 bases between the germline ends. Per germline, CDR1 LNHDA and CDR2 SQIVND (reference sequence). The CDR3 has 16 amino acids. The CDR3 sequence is CASSIESQGRSQPQHF. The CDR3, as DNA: TGTGCCAGTAGTATCGAATCCCAGGGAAGAAGTCAGCCCCAGCATTTT.

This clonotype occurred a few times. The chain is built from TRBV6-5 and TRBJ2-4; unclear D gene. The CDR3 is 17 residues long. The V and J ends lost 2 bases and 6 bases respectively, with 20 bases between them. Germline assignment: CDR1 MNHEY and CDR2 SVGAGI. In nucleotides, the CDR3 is TGTGCCAGCAGTTACGAGGCTGAGCGAACGAACAGAAACATTCAGTACTTC. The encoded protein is CASSYEAERTNRNIQYF.

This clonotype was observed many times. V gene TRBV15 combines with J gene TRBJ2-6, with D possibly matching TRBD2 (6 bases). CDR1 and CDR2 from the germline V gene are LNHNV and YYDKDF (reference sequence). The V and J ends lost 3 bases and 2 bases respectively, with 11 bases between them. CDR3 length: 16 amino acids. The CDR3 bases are TGTGCCACCAGCAGCAGTCCTAGCGCTGGGGCCAACGTCCTGACTTTC. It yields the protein CATSSSPSAGANVLTF. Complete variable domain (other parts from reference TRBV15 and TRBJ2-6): DAMVIQNPRYQVTQFGKPVTLSCSQTLNHNVMYWYQQKSSQAPKLLFHYYDKDFNNEADTPDNFQSRRPNTSFCFLDIRSPGLGDTAMYLCATSSSPSAGANVLTFGAGSRLTVL.

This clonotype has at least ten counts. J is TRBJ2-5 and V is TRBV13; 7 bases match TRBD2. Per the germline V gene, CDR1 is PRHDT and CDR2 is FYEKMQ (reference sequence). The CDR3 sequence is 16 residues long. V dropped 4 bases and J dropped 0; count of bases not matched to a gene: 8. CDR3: CASSSHDLADQETQYF. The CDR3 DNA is TGTGCCAGCAGCTCACACGATCTAGCGGACCAAGAGACCCAGTACTTC. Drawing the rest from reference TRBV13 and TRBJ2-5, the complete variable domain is AAGVIQSPRHLIKEKRETATLKCYPIPRHDTVYWYQQGPGQDPQFLISFYEKMQSDKGSIPDRFSAQQFSDYHSELNMSSLELGDSALYFCASSSHDLADQETQYFGPGTRLLVL.

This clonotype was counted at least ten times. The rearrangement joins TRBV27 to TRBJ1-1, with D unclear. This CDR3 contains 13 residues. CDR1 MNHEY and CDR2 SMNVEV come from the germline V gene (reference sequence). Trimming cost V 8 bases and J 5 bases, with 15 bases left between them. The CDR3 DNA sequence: TGTGCCAGCGCGAGGCCGACGAGTACTGAAGCTTTCTTT. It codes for CASARPTSTEAFF.

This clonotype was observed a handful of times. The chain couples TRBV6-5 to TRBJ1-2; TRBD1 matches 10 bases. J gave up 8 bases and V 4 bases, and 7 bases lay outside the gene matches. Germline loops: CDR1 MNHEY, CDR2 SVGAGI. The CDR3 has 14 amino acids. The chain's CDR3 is CASSSRDRGRGYTF. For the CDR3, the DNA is TGTGCCAGCAGTTCCCGGGACAGGGGTCGCGGCTACACCTTC.

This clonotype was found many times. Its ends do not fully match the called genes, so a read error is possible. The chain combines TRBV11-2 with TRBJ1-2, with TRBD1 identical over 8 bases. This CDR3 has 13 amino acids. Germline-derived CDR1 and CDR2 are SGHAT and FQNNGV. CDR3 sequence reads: CASSLDRGSGYTF. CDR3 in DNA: TGTGCCAGCAGCCTAGACAGGGGTAGTGGCTACACCTTC.

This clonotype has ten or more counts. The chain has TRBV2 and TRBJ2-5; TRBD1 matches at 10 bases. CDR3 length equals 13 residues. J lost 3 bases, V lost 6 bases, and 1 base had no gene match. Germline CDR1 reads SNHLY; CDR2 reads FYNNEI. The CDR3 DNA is TGTGCCAGCAGCGGGACAGGGGAAGAGACCCAGTACTTC. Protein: CASSGTGEETQYF.